These 30 T cell receptor beta chains were sequenced from one sample in a study of cytomegalovirus exposure and HLA in healthy donors. Researchers ran the PCR with 60 Vbeta and 13 Jbeta primers. Only in-frame clones appear in the TCRdb table, and some are missing; sequencing was by immunoSEQ multiplex PCR. The sample yields 110,000 to 150,000 clones, 65% to 80% seen once. Sequences were obtained from PBMCs. The receptors were sampled from a male donor in good health and CMV-seropositive.

There are a few counts of this clone. The chain links TRBV6-5 to TRBJ1-1; D is ambiguous. The CDR3 totals 16 residues. Germline assignment: CDR1 MNHEY and CDR2 SVGAGI. Between the trimmed V and J ends, which lost 1 base and 0 bases, there was a span of 12 bases. For the CDR3, the DNA is TGTGCCAGCAGTTACTTCAGACTTCACATGAACACTGAAGCTTTCTTT. Translated, it gives CASSYFRLHMNTEAFF.

J is TRBJ1-5 and V is TRBV9; D is unclear. CDR1 and CDR2 (germline): SGDLS, YYNGEE. Trimming left V 2 bases short and J 4 bases short, with 13 bases between. The CDR3 sequence is 15 residues long. The CDR3 region is CASSVGGSFNQPQHF. The CDR3 bases are TGTGCCAGCAGCGTGGGAGGGTCCTTTAATCAGCCCCAGCATTTT.

This sequence joins TRBV5-3 and TRBJ1-5; D gene ambiguous. TRBV5-3 is labeled an ORF, and its function is uncertain. V was pared by 0 bases and J by 2 bases, with 6 bases between. The CDR3 is made up of 14 amino acids. The CDR3 DNA is TGTGCCAGAAGCTTGGGGAGCGGCAATCAGCCCCAGCATTTT. It translates to CARSLGSGNQPQHF.

The rearrangement uses TRBV29-1 and TRBJ2-1; 15 bases match TRBD2. V shed 6 bases, J shed 7 bases, and the junction held 4 bases outside the gene matches. CDR1 is SQVTM and CDR2 is ANQGSEA in the germline V gene. The CDR3 has 14 amino acids. The CDR3 region is CSVAGTSGRNEQFF. The CDR3 coding sequence is TGCAGCGTGGCCGGGACTAGCGGGAGGAATGAGCAGTTCTTC.

This clone was seen more than once but under ten times. The chain employs TRBV14 and TRBJ2-5, with 7 bases fitting TRBD2. J lost 3 bases, V lost 2 bases, and 6 bases had no gene match. Germline CDR1 SGHDN, CDR2 FVKESK. This CDR3 is 15 amino acids long. CDR3 in amino acids: CASSQYGGGKETQYF. The CDR3 DNA follows: TGTGCCAGCAGCCAATATGGCGGGGGAAAAGAGACCCAGTACTTC.

The chain employs TRBV27 and TRBJ1-5, with D perhaps TRBD1 (5 bases). V dropped 6 bases and J dropped 0 bases, with 12 bases sitting between them. The CDR3 extends over 15 amino acids. Per germline, CDR1 MNHEY and CDR2 SMNVEV (reference sequence). The CDR3 reads CASSLRGVSNQPQHF. The DNA of the CDR3 is TGTGCCAGCAGCCTCCGGGGGGTTAGCAATCAGCCCCAGCATTTT.

The V gene is TRBV25-1, the J gene TRBJ1-1; TRBD1 is a possible D gene (6 bases). CDR3 length equals 14 residues. The germline V and J ends were trimmed by 0 bases and 2 bases, with 7 bases remaining between them. CDR1 and CDR2 (germline): MGHDK, SYGVNS. The chain's CDR3 is CASSEYRGNTEAFF. For the CDR3, the DNA is TGTGCCAGCAGTGAATACAGGGGAAACACTGAAGCTTTCTTT.

The V call is TRBV19, the J call TRBJ2-7, with D tentatively TRBD2 (5 bases). Trimming removed 6 bases at V and 7 bases at J, with 22 bases between. Per the germline V gene, CDR1 is LNHDA and CDR2 is SQIVND (reference sequence). The CDR3 extends over 15 amino acids. CDR3 sequence reads: CASSSGTRGSREQYF. The DNA for the CDR3 is TGTGCCAGTAGCTCCGGAACTAGAGGTTCACGGGAGCAGTACTTC. Based on the CDR3 plus reference TRBV19 and TRBJ2-7, the full variable domain is DGGITQSPKYLFRKEGQNVTLSCEQNLNHDAMYWYRQDPGQGLRLIYYSQIVNDFQKGDIAEGYSVSREKKESFPLTVTSAQKNPTAFYLCASSSGTRGSREQYFGPGTRLTVT.

CDR3: CASSWTGPGTGELFF. CDR3 DNA: TGTGCCAGCAGCTGGACAGGGCCCGGGACCGGGGAGCTGTTTTTT. The chain couples TRBV5-8 to TRBJ2-2; 8 nucleotides line up with TRBD1. The germline V gene encodes CDR1 SGHTS and CDR2 YDEGEE. V lost 3 bases and J lost 5; bases outside the gene matches: 6. The CDR3 sequence is 15 residues long.

The J gene is TRBJ2-1, the V gene TRBV4-1; TRBD2 matches 12 bases. The germline gives CDR1 MGHRA, CDR2 YSYEKL. This CDR3 region has 16 residues. Losses at the gene ends were 3 bases for V and 4 bases for J; bases not matched to a gene: 4. DNA for the CDR3: TGCGCCAGCAGCCAGCCCACTAGCGGGAGGTACAATGAGCAGTTCTTC. Protein product: CASSQPTSGRYNEQFF.

The V call is TRBV10-3, the J call TRBJ1-3; D ambiguous. The CDR3 has 15 residues. Germline CDR1 is ENHRY and CDR2 is SYGVKD. Between the trimmed V and J ends, which lost 0 bases and 2 bases, there was a span of 8 bases. The CDR3 sequence: CAISESGVPGNTIYF. The CDR3, as DNA: TGTGCCATCAGTGAGTCGGGCGTCCCTGGAAACACCATATATTTT.

Only a few counts were recorded for this clone. The V gene is TRBV10-2, the J gene TRBJ2-5; D perhaps matches TRBD2 (6 bases). Germline V gene lookup returns CDR1 WSHSY and CDR2 SAAADI. The CDR3 extends over 14 amino acids. V was cut by 2 bases and J by 0 bases, with 7 bases left in between. CDR3 sequence reads: CASSEGTHQETQYF. In DNA, the CDR3 is TGCGCCAGCAGTGAGGGGACTCACCAAGAGACCCAGTACTTC.

The chain recombines TRBV2 with TRBJ2-3; 8 bases align to TRBD1. Germline V gene lookup returns CDR1 SNHLY and CDR2 FYNNEI. This CDR3 spans 14 amino acids. J gave up 7 bases and V 1 base, and 4 bases lay outside the gene matches. The CDR3 spells CASSEGTGRNTQYF. The CDR3 coding sequence is TGTGCCAGCAGTGAAGGGACAGGGAGAAATACGCAGTATTTT.

This clone was seen a single time. This chain uses TRBV9 with TRBJ2-3, with a possible D match to TRBD1 (6 bases). Germline loops: CDR1 SGDLS, CDR2 YYNGEE. The CDR3 is made up of 15 amino acids. The V end was cut by 0 bases, the J end by 6 bases, with 14 bases between. CDR3 amino acids: CASSVVGRGGDTQYF. The CDR3 nucleotides are TGTGCCAGCAGCGTAGTTGGCAGGGGCGGCGATACGCAGTATTTT. The full variable domain, rest sourced from reference TRBV9 and TRBJ2-3, is DSGVTQTPKHLITATGQRVTLRCSPRSGDLSVYWYQQSLDQGLQFLIQYYNGEERAKGNILERFSAQQFPDLHSELNLSSLELGDSALYFCASSVVGRGGDTQYFGPGTRLTVL.

The chain carries TRBV11-2 and TRBJ2-7; no clear D. The V gene lost 0 bases and the J gene lost 2 bases, with 11 bases spanning the gap. The CDR3 consists of 15 residues. Per germline, CDR1 SGHAT and CDR2 FQNNGV. CDR3 region: CASSLDPGTPYEQYF. CDR3 coding DNA: TGTGCCAGCAGCTTAGATCCTGGCACCCCCTACGAGCAGTACTTC. Full variable domain (outside the CDR3, taken from reference TRBV11-2 and TRBJ2-7): EAGVAQSPRYKIIEKRQSVAFWCNPISGHATLYWYQQILGQGPKLLIQFQNNGVVDDSQLPKDRFSAERLKGVDSTLKIQPAKLEDSAVYLCASSLDPGTPYEQYFGPGTRLTVT.

The CDR3 spells CASTNQVPSTGELFF. The DNA for the CDR3 is TGTGCCAGCACCAACCAGGTGCCGTCGACCGGGGAGCTGTTTTTT. This chain links TRBV6-5 with TRBJ2-2; D gene uncertain. V lost 7 bases and J lost 5, with 17 bases in between. The length of the CDR3 is 15 residues. The V gene's germline CDR1 is MNHEY and CDR2 SVGAGI.

The chain joins TRBV6-5 to TRBJ2-3; 9 positions agree with TRBD2. This CDR3 spans 16 amino acids. V lost 1 base and J lost 2; bases outside the gene matches: 4. Germline-derived CDR1 and CDR2 are MNHEY and SVGAGI. Written as DNA, the CDR3 is TGTGCCAGCAGTTACTTAATAGCGGGGGACACAGATACGCAGTATTTT. Translation: CASSYLIAGDTDTQYF.

V usage is TRBV9 and J usage is TRBJ1-2, with D perhaps TRBD1 (6 bases). CDR1 is SGDLS and CDR2 is YYNGEE in the germline V gene. Trimming stripped 0 bases from V and 0 bases from J, with 15 bases between. This CDR3 region has 17 residues. The CDR3 DNA sequence: TGTGCCAGCAGCGTAGAGTCCGGACAGACTACTAACTATGGCTACACCTTC. Encoded protein: CASSVESGQTTNYGYTF.

This clone was seen just once. The chain employs TRBV5-1 and TRBJ2-5; 12 bases are a match to TRBD2. CDR3 length equals 17 residues. Germline loops: CDR1 SGHRS, CDR2 YFSETQ. Trimming cost V 3 bases and J 5 bases; bases outside gene matches: 11. In DNA form, the CDR3 reads TGCGCCAGCAGCTCGTCATCTAGCGGGGGGGCGGATGAGACCCAGTACTTC. Its protein product is CASSSSSSGGADETQYF.

The V and J genes are TRBV14 and TRBJ2-7; maybe TRBD1 (6 bases). The CDR3 is made up of 13 amino acids. With 3 bases removed from V and 7 bases from J, the gap between germline ends came to 13 bases. Germline-derived CDR1 and CDR2 are SGHDN and FVKESK. CDR3 coding DNA: TGTGCCAGCAGCCACAACAGGGCAGGAGAGCAGTACTTC. The encoded protein is CASSHNRAGEQYF.

This clone appeared a few times. The chain has TRBV2 and TRBJ2-5, with a weak D call TRBD1 (5 bases). CDR1 is SNHLY, CDR2 FYNNEI, per germline. The CDR3 runs to 15 residues. V was cut by 1 base and J by 3 bases, with 12 bases left in between. CDR3 nucleotides: TGTGCCAGCAGTGAAGGGGTACAAGGGGAAGAGACCCAGTACTTC. Protein sequence: CASSEGVQGEETQYF.

The V and J genes are TRBV28 and TRBJ2-3, with 12 positions matching TRBD2. This CDR3 has 15 amino acids. J was trimmed by 6 bases and V by 6 bases; bases with no gene match: 7. Looked up from germline, CDR1 is MDHEN and CDR2 is SYDVKM. The CDR3 sequence: CASSLTSGSLDTQYF. CDR3 nucleotide sequence: TGTGCCAGCAGCCTGACTAGCGGGAGTTTGGATACGCAGTATTTT.

The V gene is TRBV13, the J gene TRBJ1-1; 8 bases match TRBD1. V lost 5 bases to trimming and J lost 0 bases; unmatched junction nucleotides: 5. The CDR3 covers 15 residues. Per the germline V gene, CDR1 is PRHDT and CDR2 is FYEKMQ (reference sequence). The DNA for the CDR3 is TGTGCCAGCAGCCCACGGACAGGGTTGAACACTGAAGCTTTCTTT. It encodes CASSPRTGLNTEAFF.

V is TRBV5-1 and J is TRBJ2-1; D uncertain. CDR1 and CDR2 (germline): SGHRS, YFSETQ. V lost 3 bases and J 8 bases, leaving 12 bases between the germline ends. This CDR3 is built from 13 residues. The CDR3 here is CASSSLGTDEQFF. The CDR3 DNA reads as TGCGCCAGCAGCTCCCTGGGCACCGATGAGCAGTTCTTC.

The gene calls are TRBV25-1 and TRBJ2-1; D remains unclear. Germline CDR1 reads MGHDK; CDR2 reads SYGVNS. V lost 2 bases to trimming and J lost 5 bases, with 10 bases between them. The CDR3 contains 14 residues. As DNA, the CDR3 is TGTGCCAGCAGTGAAGGTCGAGACAACAATGAGCAGTTCTTC. Translating gives CASSEGRDNNEQFF.

Only a few counts were recorded for this clone. The chain uses TRBV6-5 and TRBJ2-5; 8 bases map to TRBD1. V trimming: 5 bases; J trimming: 9 bases; junction bases outside the gene matches: 8. Germline V gene lookup returns CDR1 MNHEY and CDR2 SVGAGI. The CDR3 has 13 amino acids. The DNA of the CDR3 is TGTGCCAGCAGTCGGACAGGGCTGGGTGCCCAGTACTTC. Translating it yields CASSRTGLGAQYF.

This sequence joins TRBV5-1 and TRBJ2-5; tentatively, D is TRBD2 (7 bases). Deletions cut 3 bases from V and 5 bases from J, with 14 bases between. The CDR3 length is 14 residues. Germline V CDR1 and CDR2: SGHRS, YFSETQ. The CDR3, as DNA: TGCGCCAGCAGCTCCTCGCGGGGGCAGGAGACCCAGTACTTC. Protein: CASSSSRGQETQYF.

The chain uses TRBV14 and TRBJ2-1, with TRBD2 matching 12 bases. Germline V gives CDR1 SGHDN, CDR2 FVKESK. Germline trimming cut 4 bases from V and 9 bases from J; bases unmatched to any gene: 10. The CDR3 is 16 residues long. The CDR3 coding sequence is TGTGCCAGCAGCCTCATCGGACTAGCGGGATTGGGTGAGCAGTTCTTC. Protein: CASSLIGLAGLGEQFF.

The chain uses TRBV10-3 and TRBJ2-7; a possible D gene is TRBD2 (6 bases). With 8 bases removed from V and 5 bases from J, the gap between germline ends came to 10 bases. Germline CDR1 is ENHRY and CDR2 is SYGVKD. The CDR3 consists of 11 residues. The CDR3 protein is CAIRGGDEQYF. CDR3 DNA: TGTGCCATCCGAGGAGGGGACGAGCAGTACTTC.

The gene calls are TRBV7-2 and TRBJ2-3; 9 nucleotides line up with TRBD2. The length of the CDR3 is 15 residues. V dropped 6 bases and J dropped 6; count of bases not matched to a gene: 10. Germline V gives CDR1 SGHTA, CDR2 FQGNSA. The CDR3 protein is CASRRMAGGGDTQYF. The DNA for the CDR3 is TGTGCCAGCAGAAGGATGGCGGGAGGGGGGGATACGCAGTATTTT.